This TCR beta chain was identified during a study of shared clonotypes between healthy human individuals. Study outcomes and limitations: In general, naive subsets displayed greater estimated richness than memory subsets did.

Nashville, Tennessee was home to all donors, each a Caucasian adult. Germline V gene sequence: CDR1 LGHNA, CDR2 YSLEER. The CDR3 has 15 residues. The ends lost 1 base at V and 3 bases at J; junction bases unmatched: 5. On this clone: Its antigen is undetermined.

Sequencing used immunoSEQ multiplex PCR; TCRdb keeps in-frame clones, though not all of them. The repertoire includes about 1.1 million clones, approximately 77% of them detected once, and about 0.94% sits in the top ten. The chain uses TRBV4-3 and TRBJ1-2; TRBD1 matches at 7 bases. Material: memory CD4+ T cells from PBMCs. Subset indicated: CD45RA-negative fraction. The sequence was collected from a man aged 18 to 30 in good health. Some clones in this sample may be carry-over from other donors' samples. The CDR3 DNA reads TGCGCCAGCAGCCAAGGAACAGGGGTGGACTATGGCTACACCTTC. Protein product: CASSQGTGVDYGYTF.